This entry describes one T cell receptor (beta chain). The sample holds one count of this clone. There is no known antigen for this receptor. Qualities for individual bases were not recorded, and no much larger clone is one base off. The library came from the immunoSEQ multiplex PCR assay. The paper's data handling went like this. Richness and clonality were used to summarize the repertoires, and clones that significantly expanded or contracted between pre- and post-therapy samples were identified. TCRdb limited this immuneACCESS table to in-frame rearrangements with V and J called. A share of clones is missing; checked studies link under half to unresolved V genes, and the rest is unexplained. That table is the source of V, J and clone size, and D and trimming were worked out from the DNA. The sample table records around 21,000 clones; 82% of these occur just once. The ten largest clones capture under 25% of the sample.

This record comes from a study of neoadjuvant nivolumab and ipilimumab in lung cancer (dated by TCRdb to 2018 to 2020). With respect to the entire study: Nivolumab was given at 3 mg/kg intravenously on days 1, 15 and 29, and the combination arm added ipilimumab 1 mg/kg on day 1 only. Matched pretherapy and resected tumor pairs were analyzed for seven patients, of whom four received nivolumab and three received nivolumab plus ipilimumab. The primary endpoint of the trial was the rate of major pathologic response (MPR) in the intention-to-treat population of each study arm. In the trial, 44 patients with operable NSCLC were treated, of whom around 23 were randomized to nivolumab monotherapy and roughly 20 to nivolumab plus ipilimumab. TCR repertoires in pretherapy (baseline) peripheral blood were compared with TCR repertoires in tumors resected at surgery after neoadjuvant immune checkpoint blockade.

Study-wide findings and limitations: No significant correlation was found between TCR clonality and pathologic tumor regression, and only one major-pathologic-response sample was available for the clonality analysis. TCR richness and clonality were greater in resected tumors than in tumor-adjacent uninvolved lung, and increases were seen in more dual-therapy-treated tumors. From pretherapy to surgery, increases in tumor T-cell richness and clonality were observed in three of three dual-therapy tumors but in only two of four nivolumab-treated tumors. A small number of samples was subjected to TCR sequencing. Richness in tumors resected after neoadjuvant therapy showed a positive correlation with pretherapy blood TCR richness (Spearman R ≈ 0.78).

After removal of 4 bases from V and 7 bases from J, the junction retains 13 bases not matched to a gene. Based on the germline V gene (reference sequence), the CDR1 and CDR2 sequences are SEHNR and FQNEAQ. The CDR3 goes from the cysteine to the phenylalanine over 16 residues. The read is trimmed to its CDR3 DNA, 48 bases read in frame from base 1. The sample's time point, from its label and the paper: pretherapy, before neoadjuvant immune checkpoint inhibitors. Samples came from the phase 2 randomized NEOSTAR trial, which tested neoadjuvant nivolumab or nivolumab plus ipilimumab followed by surgery in operable NSCLC.

The receptor was derived from an adult with non-small cell lung cancer. The sequences come from peripheral blood, collected before neoadjuvant nivolumab, alone or with ipilimumab. The sequence joins TRBV7-9 to TRBJ2-1, with 7 bases matching TRBD2. The CDR3 sequence is CASSSYLRGNLNEQFF. The DNA sequence follows: TGTGCCAGCAGCTCCTACTTGCGGGGGAATTTGAATGAGCAGTTCTTC.